A selection of T cell receptor beta chains follows, all from one sample in a study of T cells in Graves' hyperthyroidism and ophthalmopathy. Using its own MiXCR run on the multiplex PCR reads, TCRdb lists one record per CDR3 protein. The data contain 500,000 to 550,000 distinct CDR3 sequences, just under 20% of them singletons. Sequenced sample: blood. Every receptor here comes from a man aged 35-49 years with Graves' ophthalmopathy. CDR3s include the opening cysteine and the closing phenylalanine or tryptophan. D genes are given only for firm matches. Not all rows give a size; the values are once, few, many and, for expanded clones, a class.

clone size,D gene,V gene,J gene,CDR3 protein,CDR3 DNA
few,TRBD1,TRBV4-1,TRBJ1-6,CASSQRVNRQGLNSPLHF,TGCGCCAGCAGCCAACGCGTGAATAGACAGGGTCTGAATTCACCCCTCCACTTT
NA,NA,TRBV4-2,TRBJ2-5,CASSSSGDSEYF,TGTGCCAGCAGCTCGTCAGGGGATTCAGAGTACTTC
few,NA,TRBV2,TRBJ2-4,CASKGSGGINIQYF,TGTGCCAGCAAGGGCTCAGGGGGGATTAACATTCAGTACTTC
once,TRBD1,TRBV12-3/TRBV12-4,TRBJ2-6,CASSVTGGRSGANVLTF,TGTGCCAGCAGTGTGACAGGGGGCCGCTCTGGGGCCAACGTCCTGACTTTC
many,NA,TRBV7-3,TRBJ2-1,CASSLLEEAEQFF,TGTGCCAGCAGCTTGTTAGAGGAAGCTGAGCAGTTCTTC
few,TRBD1,TRBV4-1,TRBJ1-6,CASSLFDRDGTPLHF,TGCGCCAGCAGCCTTTTCGACAGGGACGGGACACCCCTCCACTTT
NA,TRBD2,TRBV5-1,TRBJ2-1,CASSQDRGTSGSHEQFF,TGCGCCAGCAGCCAAGATCGAGGGACTAGCGGGAGTCATGAGCAGTTCTTC
NA,TRBD1,TRBV13,TRBJ2-7,CASSPFPQQGRDYEQYF,TGTGCCAGCAGCCCCTTCCCCCAACAGGGGAGAGATTACGAGCAGTACTTC
NA,TRBD2,TRBV7-9,TRBJ2-2,CASSSLGLAEELFF,TGTGCCAGCAGCTCTTTAGGACTAGCGGAGGAGCTGTTTTTT
NA,TRBD1,TRBV19,TRBJ1-5,CASSDRGQGGQLQHF,TGTGCCAGTAGTGACAGGGGACAAGGCGGTCAGCTCCAGCATTTT
many,TRBD2,TRBV28,TRBJ2-7,CASSSRLAGEHEQYF,TGTGCCAGCAGTTCGCGACTAGCGGGAGAGCACGAGCAGTACTTC
many,TRBD1,TRBV2,TRBJ2-1,CASSRQGVNNEQFF,TGTGCCAGCAGTCGACAGGGGGTAAACAATGAGCAGTTCTTC
NA,NA,TRBV6-2/TRBV6-3,TRBJ1-5,CASSDEQGVYQPQHF,TGTGCCAGCAGCGACGAACAGGGTGTGTATCAGCCCCAGCATTTT
NA,NA,TRBV15,TRBJ1-6,CATSSRPPNNSPLHF,TGTGCCACCAGCAGTCGGCCCCCTAATAATTCACCCCTCCACTTT
many,TRBD2,TRBV20-1,TRBJ2-1,CSARGASGGYNEQFF,TGCAGTGCTAGAGGGGCCAGCGGGGGTTACAATGAGCAGTTCTTC
few,TRBD2,TRBV6-1,TRBJ2-5,CASRDRLALATQYF,TGTGCCAGCAGGGATAGACTAGCTCTTGCGACCCAGTACTTC
many,TRBD2,TRBV30,TRBJ2-7,CAWTVGGGSYEQYF,TGTGCCTGGACCGTCGGCGGGGGCTCCTACGAGCAGTACTTC
few,NA,TRBV5-1,TRBJ1-4,CASSWTPGAENNEKLFF,TGCGCCAGCAGCTGGACGCCGGGAGCCGAAAACAATGAAAAACTGTTTTTT
many,NA,TRBV20-1,TRBJ2-1,CSARTGRRGNEQFF,TGCAGTGCTAGAACCGGGAGAAGGGGCAATGAGCAGTTCTTC
few,NA,TRBV30,TRBJ2-2,CAWSVNTGELFF,TGTGCCTGGAGTGTCAACACCGGGGAGCTGTTTTTT
few,NA,TRBV9,TRBJ1-1,CASSQAQLNTEAFF,TGTGCCAGCAGCCAGGCACAGTTGAACACTGAAGCTTTCTTT
few,TRBD1,TRBV5-1,TRBJ2-6,CASSLSRTGSLSGANVLTF,TGCGCCAGCAGCCTATCAAGGACAGGCTCTCTTTCAGGGGCCAACGTCCTGACTTTC
few,NA,TRBV13,TRBJ2-1,CASSLGPTEGSNEQFF,TGTGCCAGCAGCTTAGGCCCGACCGAGGGCAGCAATGAGCAGTTCTTC
NA,NA,TRBV28,TRBJ2-1,CASTSGVPAYEQFF,TGTGCCAGTACATCGGGGGTTCCGGCCTATGAGCAGTTCTTC
few,TRBD1,TRBV19,TRBJ1-5,CASSGTESQTRTQHF,TGTGCCAGTAGTGGGACAGAAAGCCAGACACGGACCCAGCATTTT
once,NA,TRBV20-1,TRBJ2-1,CSARPGTGSINEQFF,TGCAGTGCTAGACCCGGGACCGGGTCCATCAATGAGCAGTTCTTC
NA,NA,TRBV20-1,TRBJ2-4,CSARAFDQRGRAKNIQYF,TGCAGTGCTAGAGCATTCGATCAAAGGGGCCGAGCCAAAAACATTCAGTACTTC
NA,NA,TRBV27,TRBJ1-1,CASGLQGEAFF,TGTGCCAGCGGGCTTCAGGGAGAAGCTTTCTTT
NA,NA,TRBV3-1,TRBJ2-1,CASSSLPIGEQFF,TGTGCCAGCAGCTCCCTCCCCATCGGCGAGCAGTTCTTC
many,NA,TRBV5-5,TRBJ1-1,CASSLAVAAWEAFF,TGTGCCAGCAGCTTGGCCGTGGCGGCGTGGGAAGCTTTCTTT
many,TRBD2,TRBV28,TRBJ2-5,CASSRAGGETQYF,TGTGCCAGCAGTAGGGCGGGAGGAGAGACCCAGTACTTC
NA,NA,TRBV7-9,TRBJ2-7,CASSSLGRGDYEQYF,TGTGCCAGCAGCTCCCTAGGCAGGGGAGATTACGAGCAGTACTTC
few,TRBD2,TRBV9,TRBJ2-7,CASSPGTSVAYEQYF,TGTGCCAGCAGCCCTGGGACTAGCGTAGCCTACGAGCAGTACTTC
few,NA,TRBV20-1,TRBJ1-2,CSARDLVNYGYTF,TGCAGTGCTAGAGATCTGGTTAACTATGGCTACACCTTC
NA,NA,TRBV11-2,TRBJ2-7,CASSYDTLPYEQYF,TGTGCCAGCAGCTACGACACCTTGCCCTACGAGCAGTACTTC
many,TRBD1,TRBV6-2/TRBV6-3,TRBJ2-7,CASRTGGNEQYF,TGTGCCAGCAGGACAGGGGGCAACGAGCAGTACTTC
many,NA,TRBV6-5,TRBJ1-2,CASSYHRGDYGYTF,TGTGCCAGCAGTTATCATAGGGGTGACTATGGCTACACCTTC
NA,TRBD1,TRBV20-1,TRBJ2-1,CSARVRTQGGYEQFF,TGCAGTGCTAGAGTCCGTACACAAGGGGGCTATGAGCAGTTCTTC
once,NA,TRBV15,TRBJ2-7,CATSKNPETYEQYF,TGTGCCACCAGCAAAAACCCGGAGACCTACGAGCAGTACTTC
many,TRBD2,TRBV12-3/TRBV12-4,TRBJ2-7,CASSPGGTTYEQYF,TGTGCCAGCAGTCCCGGGGGGACCACCTACGAGCAGTACTTC
many,NA,TRBV5-1,TRBJ2-7,CASSLERSRPEQYF,TGCGCCAGCAGCTTGGAGCGGTCTCGTCCCGAGCAGTACTTC
NA,NA,TRBV20-1,TRBJ1-2,CSAPDLGQANGYTF,TGCAGTGCTCCGGACCTAGGGCAGGCGAATGGCTACACCTTC
NA,NA,TRBV10-3,TRBJ1-1,CAISGRAGMRGLNNTEAFF,TGTGCCATCAGTGGCCGCGCCGGAATGCGGGGGCTGAATAACACTGAAGCTTTCTTT
NA,NA,TRBV5-6,TRBJ2-5,CASSTVEAQETQYF,TGTGCCAGCAGCACGGTGGAGGCACAAGAGACCCAGTACTTC
NA,NA,TRBV3-1,TRBJ2-3,CASSPPTGLGTDTQYF,TGTGCCAGCAGCCCCCCCACAGGGTTAGGGACAGATACGCAGTATTTT
NA,TRBD1,TRBV2,TRBJ2-7,CAASRGQGVHEQYF,TGTGCCGCCTCCAGGGGTCAGGGGGTACACGAGCAGTACTTC